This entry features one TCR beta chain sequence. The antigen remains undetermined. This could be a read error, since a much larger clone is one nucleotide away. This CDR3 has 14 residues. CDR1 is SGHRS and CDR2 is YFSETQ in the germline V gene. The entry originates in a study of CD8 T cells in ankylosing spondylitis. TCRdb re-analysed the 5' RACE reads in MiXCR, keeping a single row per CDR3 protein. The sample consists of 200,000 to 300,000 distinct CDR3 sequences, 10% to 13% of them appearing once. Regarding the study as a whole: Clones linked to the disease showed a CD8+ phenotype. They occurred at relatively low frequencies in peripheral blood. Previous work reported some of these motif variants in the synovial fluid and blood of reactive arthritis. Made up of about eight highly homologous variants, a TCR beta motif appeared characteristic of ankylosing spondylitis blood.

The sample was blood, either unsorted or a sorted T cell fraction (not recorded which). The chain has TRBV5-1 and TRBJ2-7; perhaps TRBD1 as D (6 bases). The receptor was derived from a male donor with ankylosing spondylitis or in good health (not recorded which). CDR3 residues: CASRNQGSSYGQYF. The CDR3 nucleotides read TGCGCCAGCCGCAACCAGGGGAGCTCCTACGGGCAGTACTTC.